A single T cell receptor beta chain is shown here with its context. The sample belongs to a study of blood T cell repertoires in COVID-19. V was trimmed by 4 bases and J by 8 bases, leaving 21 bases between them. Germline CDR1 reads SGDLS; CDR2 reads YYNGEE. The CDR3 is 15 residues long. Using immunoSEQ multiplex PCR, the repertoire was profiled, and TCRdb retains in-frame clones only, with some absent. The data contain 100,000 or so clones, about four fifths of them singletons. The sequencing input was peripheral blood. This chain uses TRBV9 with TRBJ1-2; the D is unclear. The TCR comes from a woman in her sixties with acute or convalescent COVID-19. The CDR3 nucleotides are TGTGCCAGCAGCTCAAACCGGGGAGAAAGACTGGGCTACACCTTC. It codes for CASSSNRGERLGYTF.